The 9 T cell receptor beta chains below were found in one sample sequenced in a study of T cell responses to AZD1222 COVID-19 vaccine. Here immunoSEQ multiplex PCR was the method, and the copy in TCRdb shows in-frame clones only, minus some. The sample yields about 100,000 clones, approximately 87% seen once. Sequenced here: peripheral blood, sampled on day 0 of AZD1222 vaccination. The source is an adult in good health.

The V call is TRBV27, the J call TRBJ1-4; TRBD1 matches at 10 bases. The CDR3 extends over 14 amino acids. The ends lost 7 bases at V and 7 bases at J; junction bases unmatched: 6. Per germline, CDR1 MNHEY and CDR2 SMNVEV (reference sequence). CDR3 residues: CASKLTGGGEKLFF. In nucleotides, the CDR3 is TGTGCCAGCAAACTGACAGGGGGCGGTGAAAAACTGTTTTTT.

This chain joins TRBV7-8 and TRBJ1-1; D is possibly TRBD1 (5 bases). In germline, CDR1 is SGHVS, CDR2 FQNEAQ. CDR3 length equals 18 residues. V was shortened by 5 bases and J by 1 base, with 23 bases between the two germline ends. The CDR3 bases are TGTGCCAGCAGCCGTCGGAACATTGTTCGGGGCCCGAACACTGAAGCTTTCTTT. As protein: CASSRRNIVRGPNTEAFF.

The chain has TRBV11-2 and TRBJ2-7; D remains unclear. Germline CDR1 SGHAT, CDR2 FQNNGV. V lost 5 bases and J 8 bases, leaving 19 bases between the germline ends. CDR3 length: 14 residues. In DNA form, the CDR3 reads TGTGCCAGCAGCCCTAGTACGTTCTCTACCAAGCAGTACTTC. It specifies CASSPSTFSTKQYF.

The V gene is TRBV11-1, the J gene TRBJ2-5, with 9 bases aligning to TRBD2. This CDR3 comprises 16 residues. CDR1 and CDR2 (germline): SGHAT, FQDESV (reference sequence). V shed 5 bases and J 4 bases; nucleotides not matched to a gene: 11. The CDR3 DNA reads TGTGCCAGCAGCCCAGGGGTCCTAGCGGGACCAGAGACCCAGTACTTC. Protein product: CASSPGVLAGPETQYF.

The CDR3 sequence is CAWSVAHNEQFF. The DNA of the CDR3 is TGTGCCTGGAGTGTGGCTCACAATGAGCAGTTCTTC. The chain links TRBV30 to TRBJ2-1; D is undetermined. The V and J ends lost 0 bases and 5 bases respectively, with 5 bases between them. Per the germline V gene, CDR1 is GTSNPN and CDR2 is SVGIG (reference sequence). This CDR3 is 12 amino acids long.

The rearrangement joins TRBV19 to TRBJ1-3; tentatively, D is TRBD1 (5 bases). Deletions cut 6 bases from V and 2 bases from J, with 11 bases between. The CDR3 spans 14 residues. Germline V gene sequence: CDR1 LNHDA, CDR2 SQIVND (reference sequence). DNA for the CDR3: TGTGCCAGTAGACGGAGGGGTGCTGGAAACACCATATATTTT. Translated: CASRRRGAGNTIYF.

This sequence joins TRBV7-2 and TRBJ1-4; 7 bases match TRBD1. CDR1 and CDR2 (germline): SGHTA, FQGNSA. V shed 5 bases and J 2 bases; nucleotides not matched to a gene: 2. The CDR3 sequence is 14 residues long. The CDR3 region has the DNA TGTGCCAGCAGCCGGGACAGTACTAATGAAAAACTGTTTTTT. This sequence encodes CASSRDSTNEKLFF.

J is TRBJ1-2 and V is TRBV3-1 (or the pseudogene TRBV3-2), with 7 nucleotides matching TRBD1. The CDR3 has 14 residues. J gave up 6 bases and V 4 bases, and 8 bases lay outside the gene matches. Germline CDR1 LGHDT, CDR2 YNNKEL (reference sequence). The CDR3 DNA follows: TGTGCCAGCAGCCCAAGTCGGACAGGTAATGGCTACACCTTC. Its translation is CASSPSRTGNGYTF.

This clone was counted once. V gene TRBV6-1 combines with J gene TRBJ1-2; D gene uncertain. V was cut by 2 bases and J by 2 bases, with 0 bases left in between. Germline lookup yields CDR1 MNHNS and CDR2 SASEGT. The CDR3 sequence is 11 residues long. The CDR3 protein is CASSENYGYTF. CDR3 nucleotides: TGTGCCAGCAGTGAAAACTATGGCTACACCTTC.